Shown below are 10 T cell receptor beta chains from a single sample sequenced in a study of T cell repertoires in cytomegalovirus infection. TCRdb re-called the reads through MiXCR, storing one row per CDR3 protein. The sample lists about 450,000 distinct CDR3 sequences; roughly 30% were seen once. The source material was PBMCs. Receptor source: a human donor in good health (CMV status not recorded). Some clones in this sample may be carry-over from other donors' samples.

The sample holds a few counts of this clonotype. The CDR3 region has the DNA TGTGCCAGCAGCAATAGCGGGGGGGCCGGAGATACGCAGTATTTT. This gives the protein CASSNSGGAGDTQYF. J is TRBJ2-3 and V is TRBV7-3; 11 bases align to TRBD2. Germline V CDR1 and CDR2: SGHTA, FQGTGA. V lost 5 bases, J lost 5 bases, and 6 bases stayed unmatched. The CDR3 runs 15 residues.

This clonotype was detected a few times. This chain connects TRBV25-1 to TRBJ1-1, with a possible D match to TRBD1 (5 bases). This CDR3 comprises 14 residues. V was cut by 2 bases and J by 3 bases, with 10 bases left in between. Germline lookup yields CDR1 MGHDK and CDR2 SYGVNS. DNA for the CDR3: TGTGCCAGCAGTGAAGCTCAGGGTTACACTGAAGCTTTCTTT. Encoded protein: CASSEAQGYTEAFF.

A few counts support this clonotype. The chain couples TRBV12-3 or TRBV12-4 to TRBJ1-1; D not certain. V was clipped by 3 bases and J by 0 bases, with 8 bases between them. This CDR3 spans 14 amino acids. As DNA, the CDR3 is TGTGCCAGCAGTTTCGCGGGATTGAACACTGAAGCTTTCTTT. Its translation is CASSFAGLNTEAFF.

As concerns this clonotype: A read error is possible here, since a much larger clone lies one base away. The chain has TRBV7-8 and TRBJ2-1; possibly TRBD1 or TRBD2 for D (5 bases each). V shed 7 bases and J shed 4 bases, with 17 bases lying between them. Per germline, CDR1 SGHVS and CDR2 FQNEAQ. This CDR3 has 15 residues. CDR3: CASNFPGTAYNEQFF. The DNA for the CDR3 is TGTGCCAGCAACTTCCCCGGGACCGCTTACAATGAGCAGTTCTTC. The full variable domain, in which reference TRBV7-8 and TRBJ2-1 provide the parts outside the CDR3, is GAGVSQSPRYKVAKRGQDVALRCDPISGHVSLFWYQQALGQGPEFLTYFQNEAQLDKSGLPSDRFFAERPEGSVSTLKIQRTQQEDSAVYLCASNFPGTAYNEQFFGPGTRLTVL.

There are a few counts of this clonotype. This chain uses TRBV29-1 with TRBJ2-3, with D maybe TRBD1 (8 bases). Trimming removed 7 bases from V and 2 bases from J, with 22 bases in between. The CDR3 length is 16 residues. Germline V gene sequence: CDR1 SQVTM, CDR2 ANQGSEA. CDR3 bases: TGCAGCGGAGGACAGGGCGGACTAGGAGTCACAGATACGCAGTATTTT. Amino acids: CSGGQGGLGVTDTQYF.

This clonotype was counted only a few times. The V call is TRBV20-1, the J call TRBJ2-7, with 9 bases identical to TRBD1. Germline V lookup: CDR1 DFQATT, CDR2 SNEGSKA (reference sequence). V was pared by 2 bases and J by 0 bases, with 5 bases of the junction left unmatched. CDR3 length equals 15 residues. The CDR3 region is CSARPTGGPSYEQYF. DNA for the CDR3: TGCAGTGCTAGACCGACAGGGGGTCCCTCCTACGAGCAGTACTTC.

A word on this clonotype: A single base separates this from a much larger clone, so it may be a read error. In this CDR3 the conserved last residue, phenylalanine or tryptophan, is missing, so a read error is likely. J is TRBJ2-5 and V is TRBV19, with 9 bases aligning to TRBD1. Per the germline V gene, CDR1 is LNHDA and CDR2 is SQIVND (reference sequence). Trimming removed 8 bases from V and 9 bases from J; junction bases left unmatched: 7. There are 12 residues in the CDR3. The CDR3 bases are TGTGCCAGTCGGGACAGGGCAGCGTCCCAGTACTTA. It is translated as CASRDRAASQYL.

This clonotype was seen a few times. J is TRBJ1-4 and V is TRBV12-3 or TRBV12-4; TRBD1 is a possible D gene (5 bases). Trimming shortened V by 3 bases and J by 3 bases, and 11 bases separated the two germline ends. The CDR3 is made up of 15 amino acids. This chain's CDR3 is CASSFQGRANEKLFF. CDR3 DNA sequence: TGTGCCAGCAGTTTCCAGGGAAGGGCTAATGAAAAACTGTTTTTT.

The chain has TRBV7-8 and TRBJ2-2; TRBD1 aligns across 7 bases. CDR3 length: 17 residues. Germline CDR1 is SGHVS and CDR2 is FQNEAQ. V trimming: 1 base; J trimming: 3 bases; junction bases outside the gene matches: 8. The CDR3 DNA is TGTGCCAGCAGCTTAGGCCCGGCAGGGGGTCACACCGGGGAGCTGTTTTTT. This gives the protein CASSLGPAGGHTGELFF.

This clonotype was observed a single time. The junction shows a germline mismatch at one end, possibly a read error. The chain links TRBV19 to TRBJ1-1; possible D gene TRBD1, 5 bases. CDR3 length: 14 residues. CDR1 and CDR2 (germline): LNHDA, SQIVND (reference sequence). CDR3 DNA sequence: TGTGCCAGTATCATACGGGGGAGGAACACTGAAGCTTTATTT. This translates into CASIIRGRNTEALF.